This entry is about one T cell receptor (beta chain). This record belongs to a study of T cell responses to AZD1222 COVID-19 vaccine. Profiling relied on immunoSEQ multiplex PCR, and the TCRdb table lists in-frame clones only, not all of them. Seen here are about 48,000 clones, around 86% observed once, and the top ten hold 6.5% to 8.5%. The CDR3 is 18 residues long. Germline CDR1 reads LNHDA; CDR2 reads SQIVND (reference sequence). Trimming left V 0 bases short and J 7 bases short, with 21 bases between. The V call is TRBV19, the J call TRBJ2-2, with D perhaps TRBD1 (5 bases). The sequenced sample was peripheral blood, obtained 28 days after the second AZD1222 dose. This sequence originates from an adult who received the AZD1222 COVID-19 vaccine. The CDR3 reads CASSIDWTWTELDGELFF. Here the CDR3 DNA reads TGTGCCAGTAGTATAGACTGGACATGGACGGAGTTGGACGGGGAGCTGTTTTTT.